Below, 27 T cell receptor beta chains from the same sample are listed, as sequenced in a study of T-cell reconstitution after alpha-beta-depleted transplantation in children. Preparation of the TCRbeta library involved a method that used unique molecular identifiers. TCRdb called the PCR reads again in MiXCR, with one record for every CDR3 protein. This sample yields about 260,000 distinct CDR3 sequences, of which approximately 10% are seen a single time; roughly a quarter belongs to the top ten. The material sequenced was peripheral blood, taken 180 days after TCRalphabeta/CD19-depleted stem cell transplant. The receptors were sampled from a male patient under 10 years old who had a stem cell transplant for chronic granulomatous disease, so the T cells may come from the graft donor.

At least ten counts were recorded for this clonotype. The J gene is TRBJ2-2, the V gene TRBV20-1, with D maybe TRBD1 (5 bases). This CDR3 is built from 12 residues. Germline assignment: CDR1 DFQATT and CDR2 SNEGSKA (reference sequence). V was trimmed by 1 base and J by 9 bases, leaving 9 bases between them. The CDR3 loop reads CSARGQGRELFF. CDR3 in DNA: TGCAGTGCTAGAGGCCAGGGCAGGGAGCTGTTTTTT.

This clonotype was counted at least ten times. The chain couples TRBV29-1 to TRBJ1-1; 8 bases are a match to TRBD1. Germline CDR1 is SQVTM and CDR2 is ANQGSEA. The CDR3 contains 12 residues. V shed 7 bases and J 4 bases; nucleotides not matched to a gene: 5. The CDR3 protein is CSALQGVTEAFF. The CDR3 coding sequence is TGCAGCGCTCTACAGGGGGTCACTGAAGCTTTCTTT.

There are many counts of this clonotype. V gene TRBV5-1 combines with J gene TRBJ2-7; D is undetermined. The V gene lost 0 bases and the J gene lost 5 bases, with 12 bases spanning the gap. From germline, CDR1 is SGHRS and CDR2 YFSETQ. CDR3 length: 14 residues. CDR3 nucleotides: TGCGCCAGCAGCTTGGCCTCAGCGTTCAACGAGCAGTACTTC. Its protein product is CASSLASAFNEQYF.

This clonotype showed up many times. The chain combines TRBV7-9 with TRBJ1-3; D may be TRBD1 (5 bases). Trimming removed 4 bases at V and 0 bases at J, with 13 bases between. The CDR3 contains 16 residues. Germline V CDR1 and CDR2: SEHNR, FQNEAQ (reference sequence). This chain's CDR3 is CASSSSTGVSGNTIYF. The CDR3 nucleotides are TGTGCCAGCAGCTCATCAACAGGAGTCTCTGGAAACACCATATATTTT.

Ten or more counts support this clonotype. J is TRBJ2-3 and V is TRBV27; 8 bases are shared with TRBD2. The CDR3 extends over 19 amino acids. Trimming cost V 6 bases and J 4 bases; bases outside gene matches: 21. Germline V gene data show CDR1 as MNHEY and CDR2 as SMNVEV (reference sequence). The DNA for the CDR3 is TGTGCCAGCAGACTCGACCCCTTTGTAGCGGGACGGGCCCCAGATACGCAGTATTTT. Protein: CASRLDPFVAGRAPDTQYF.

The count of this clonotype is one. A much bigger clone sits one base away, suggesting this may be a read error. No conserved phenylalanine or tryptophan is present at the end of the CDR3, so a read error is the likely explanation. The V and J genes are TRBV20-1 and TRBJ2-1; 9 nucleotides match TRBD2. V was clipped by 7 bases and J by 5 bases; unmatched bases: 15. The length of the CDR3 is 16 residues. Germline V gene lookup returns CDR1 DFQATT and CDR2 SNEGSKA (reference sequence). The CDR3 is CSGTRRAGGPDNEQFI. The DNA of the CDR3 is TGCAGTGGGACCCGGCGGGCGGGAGGGCCCGACAATGAGCAGTTCATC.

Concerning this clonotype: A much larger clone differs from this one at a single base, so this may be a read error. J is TRBJ2-3 and V is TRBV25-1, with TRBD2 identical over 10 bases. Germline CDR1 MGHDK, CDR2 SYGVNS. The CDR3 is 14 amino acids. The V gene end was trimmed by 11 bases and the J gene end by 3 bases; junction bases not matched to a gene: 8. The CDR3 region has the DNA TGTGCCGCCGGGACTAGCGCCCCGACAGATACGCAGTATTTT. This gives the protein CAAGTSAPTDTQYF.

This clonotype has a count of ten or more. The chain is built from TRBV7-8 and TRBJ2-1; 8 positions agree with TRBD1. The CDR3 length is 16 residues. The V gene's germline CDR1 is SGHVS and CDR2 FQNEAQ. Losses at the gene ends were 1 base for V and 9 bases for J; bases not matched to a gene: 11. CDR3 sequence: CASSLDIRGLNGEQFF. CDR3 nucleotide sequence: TGTGCCAGCAGCTTAGATATCAGGGGGCTAAACGGTGAGCAGTTCTTC.

This clonotype was recorded at least ten times. The rearrangement links TRBV20-1 to TRBJ2-5; a possible D gene is TRBD2 (5 bases). The V end was cut by 2 bases, the J end by 3 bases, with 25 bases between. Germline lookup yields CDR1 DFQATT and CDR2 SNEGSKA (reference sequence). The CDR3 is made up of 18 amino acids. CDR3 nucleotide sequence: TGCAGTGCTAGACTCCGGCGGTTAGGGCCGGGGTATAAAGAGACCCAGTACTTC. Its translation: CSARLRRLGPGYKETQYF.

This clonotype was seen many times. The J gene is TRBJ2-4, the V gene TRBV20-1, with D unresolved. Germline values: CDR1 DFQATT, CDR2 SNEGSKA (reference sequence). The CDR3 has 14 residues. Between the trimmed V and J ends, which lost 3 bases and 0 bases, there was a span of 9 bases. CDR3: CSASILLAKNIQYF. For the CDR3, the DNA is TGCAGTGCTAGTATACTCCTAGCCAAAAACATTCAGTACTTC.

This clonotype was counted ten times or more. CDR3 bases: TGCGCCAGCAGCCAAGGATCTTGGGGGCGTGAGACCCAGTACTTC. This translates into CASSQGSWGRETQYF. The chain couples TRBV4-1 to TRBJ2-5; D is possibly TRBD1 (6 bases). The germline V and J ends were trimmed by 1 base and 5 bases, with 14 bases remaining between them. The CDR3 is 15 amino acids. CDR1 MGHRA and CDR2 YSYEKL come from the germline V gene.

This clonotype was seen at least ten times. V usage is TRBV20-1 and J usage is TRBJ2-3, with 11 bases identical to TRBD2. The germline V gene has CDR1 DFQATT and CDR2 SNEGSKA (reference sequence). J gave up 2 bases and V 6 bases, and 4 bases lay outside the gene matches. The CDR3 runs to 14 residues. The CDR3 DNA reads as TGCAGTGCGACGACTAGCGGGAACACAGATACGCAGTATTTT. Its protein product is CSATTSGNTDTQYF.

This clonotype has only a few counts. V usage is TRBV18 and J usage is TRBJ2-7, with 7 bases fitting TRBD1. Germline values: CDR1 KGHSH, CDR2 LQKENI. V lost 5 bases, J lost 3 bases, and 4 bases stayed unmatched. This CDR3 is 13 amino acids long. CDR3 nucleotide sequence: TGTGCCAGCTCAAGGGACAGAAACTACGAGCAGTACTTC. Protein product: CASSRDRNYEQYF.

This clonotype was found many times. The CDR3 DNA is TGCGCCAGCAGCGGGCTAGCAGGAGATACGCAGTATTTT. Its protein is CASSGLAGDTQYF. The chain is built from TRBV5-1 and TRBJ2-3; the D gene is possibly TRBD2 (5 bases). Between the trimmed V and J ends, which lost 4 bases and 5 bases, there was a span of 11 bases. The germline CDR1 and CDR2 sequences are SGHRS and YFSETQ. This CDR3 has 13 residues.

The rearrangement links TRBV5-6 to TRBJ2-7, with D uncertain. Germline V lookup: CDR1 SGHDT, CDR2 YYEEEE. The CDR3 length is 12 residues. V dropped 0 bases and J dropped 5 bases, with 6 bases sitting between them. The CDR3 reads CASSLGLDEQYF. The DNA of the CDR3 is TGTGCCAGCAGCTTGGGACTCGACGAGCAGTACTTC.

The table lists this clonotype with many counts. V and J are TRBV7-9 and TRBJ2-5; D perhaps matches TRBD2 (6 bases). Germline V gene lookup returns CDR1 SEHNR and CDR2 FQNEAQ (reference sequence). The ends were cut back, 5 bases at V and 4 bases at J, with 11 bases in the middle. The CDR3 sequence is 13 residues long. The CDR3: CASSLGSVETQYF. The CDR3 nucleotides are TGTGCCAGCAGCCTCGGGAGTGTAGAGACCCAGTACTTC. Looking up the rest from reference TRBV7-9 and TRBJ2-5 gives the full variable domain: DTGVSQNPRHKITKRGQNVTFRCDPISEHNRLYWYRQTLGQGPEFLTYFQNEAQLEKSRLLSDRFSAERPKGSFSTLEIQRTEQGDSAMYLCASSLGSVETQYFGPGTRLLVL.

This clonotype has ten or more counts. The rearrangement joins TRBV29-1 to TRBJ1-2; TRBD1 agrees at 8 bases. Germline assignment: CDR1 SQVTM and CDR2 ANQGSEA. The junction had 11 bases not matched to a gene; V was cut back by 7 bases and J by 7 bases. The CDR3 consists of 13 residues. The CDR3 DNA reads TGCAGCGCCCGGGGGCAGGGGGCCGGTGGCTACACCTTC. This codes for CSARGQGAGGYTF.

This clonotype was detected many times. The V and J genes are TRBV20-1 and TRBJ2-5; weak D call: TRBD2 (5 bases). Germline CDR1 DFQATT, CDR2 SNEGSKA (reference sequence). Trimming shortened V by 5 bases and J by 3 bases, and 16 bases separated the two germline ends. There are 14 residues in the CDR3. The CDR3 DNA sequence: TGCAGTGCTTCAATCCTGGAGGTAGAAGAGACCCAGTACTTC. The encoded protein is CSASILEVEETQYF.

The table lists this clonotype with a few counts. The rearrangement joins TRBV29-1 to TRBJ2-2, with D maybe TRBD2 (7 bases). The CDR3 runs to 17 residues. Germline V gene data show CDR1 as SQVTM and CDR2 as ANQGSEA. Deletions cut 1 base from V and 4 bases from J, with 19 bases between. CDR3 DNA: TGCAGCGTTGAAGCACGTGGGGGGGGGGCCGGCACCGGGGAGCTGTTTTTT. Encoded protein: CSVEARGGGAGTGELFF.

The J gene is TRBJ2-7, the V gene TRBV29-1; either TRBD1 or TRBD2 may supply D (5 bases each). This CDR3 has 14 amino acids. With 6 bases removed from V and 0 bases from J, the gap between germline ends came to 15 bases. CDR1 SQVTM and CDR2 ANQGSEA come from the germline V gene. The CDR3 DNA follows: TGCAGCGTCCGGACGGATGGGACCTCCTACGAGCAGTACTTC. Protein: CSVRTDGTSYEQYF.

This clonotype was detected many times. This sequence joins TRBV5-6 and TRBJ2-4, with D unclear. In germline, CDR1 is SGHDT, CDR2 YYEEEE. The CDR3 length is 13 residues. Trimming left V 2 bases short and J 6 bases short, with 9 bases between. This CDR3 reads CASSFRERNIQYF. The CDR3 coding sequence is TGTGCCAGCAGCTTTAGGGAAAGAAACATTCAGTACTTC.

The V and J genes are TRBV20-1 and TRBJ2-5; TRBD2 is a possible D gene (7 bases). The CDR3 sequence is 15 residues long. V shed 6 bases and J shed 1 base, with 18 bases lying between them. Germline CDR1 and CDR2: DFQATT and SNEGSKA (reference sequence). CDR3 residues: CSAPPGGQAQETQYF. The CDR3 nucleotides are TGCAGTGCACCTCCGGGGGGCCAGGCCCAAGAGACCCAGTACTTC.

This clonotype was seen repeatedly, ten times or more. The chain combines TRBV20-1 with TRBJ2-7; a possible D gene is TRBD1 (5 bases). The V gene lost 1 base and the J gene lost 2 bases, with 9 bases spanning the gap. Germline V lookup: CDR1 DFQATT, CDR2 SNEGSKA (reference sequence). The CDR3 consists of 13 residues. The CDR3 DNA reads as TGCAGTGCTAGAGCCCAGGGAACCTACGAGCAGTACTTC. It codes for CSARAQGTYEQYF.

This clonotype was recorded many times. The V and J genes are TRBV9 and TRBJ2-1; 10 bases align to TRBD2. Germline V gene lookup returns CDR1 SGDLS and CDR2 YYNGEE. Unmatched junction bases numbered 4, after V lost 6 bases and J lost 1 base. This CDR3 comprises 15 residues. The CDR3 reads CASTPGLASYNEQFF. CDR3 nucleotides: TGTGCCAGCACCCCGGGACTAGCGTCCTACAATGAGCAGTTCTTC.

Turning to this clonotype: The junction shows a germline mismatch at one end, possibly a read error. V gene TRBV15 combines with J gene TRBJ2-7, with D perhaps being TRBD1 or TRBD2 (5 bases each). The CDR3 loop spans 17 amino acids. Germline V gives CDR1 LNHNV, CDR2 YYDKDF (reference sequence). The CDR3, as DNA: TGTGCCACCAGCAGAGGCCGGGGACGGCTGAGGTCCTGCGAGCAGTACTTC. Its protein is CATSRGRGRLRSCEQYF.

This clonotype was seen at least ten times. The rearrangement uses TRBV29-1 and TRBJ2-1; unclear D gene. The CDR3 length is 13 residues. Germline CDR1 reads SQVTM; CDR2 reads ANQGSEA. Trimming shortened V by 1 base and J by 9 bases, and 13 bases separated the two germline ends. The CDR3: CSVEVLEHGEQFF. As DNA, the CDR3 is TGCAGCGTTGAAGTCCTAGAGCACGGTGAGCAGTTCTTC.

This clonotype has ten or more counts. The genes are TRBV7-9 and TRBJ2-7; D could derive from TRBD1 or TRBD2 (5 bases each). The germline V gene has CDR1 SEHNR and CDR2 FQNEAQ (reference sequence). Trimming stripped 5 bases from V and 6 bases from J, with 14 bases between. The CDR3 totals 13 residues. The CDR3 nucleotides read TGTGCCAGCAGCCCCGGGGCCCGGGGCGAGCAGTACTTC. Translated, it gives CASSPGARGEQYF.